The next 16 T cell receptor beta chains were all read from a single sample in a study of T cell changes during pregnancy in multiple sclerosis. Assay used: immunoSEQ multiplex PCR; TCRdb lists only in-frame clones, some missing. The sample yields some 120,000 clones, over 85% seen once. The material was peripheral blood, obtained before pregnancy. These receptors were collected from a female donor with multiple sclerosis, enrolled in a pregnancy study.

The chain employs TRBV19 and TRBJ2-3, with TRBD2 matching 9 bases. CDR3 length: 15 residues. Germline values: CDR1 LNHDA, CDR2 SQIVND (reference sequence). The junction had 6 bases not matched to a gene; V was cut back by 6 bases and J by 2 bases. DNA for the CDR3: TGTGCCAGTAGCGATAGCGGGAGTTTCACAGATACGCAGTATTTT. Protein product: CASSDSGSFTDTQYF.

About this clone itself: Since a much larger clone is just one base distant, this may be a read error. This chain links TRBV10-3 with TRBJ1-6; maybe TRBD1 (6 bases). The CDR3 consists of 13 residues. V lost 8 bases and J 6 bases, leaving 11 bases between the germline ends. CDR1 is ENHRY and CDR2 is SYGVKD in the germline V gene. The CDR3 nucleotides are TGTGCCATCGGTGTGGGGGCTAATTCACCCCTCCACTTT. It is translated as CAIGVGANSPLHF.

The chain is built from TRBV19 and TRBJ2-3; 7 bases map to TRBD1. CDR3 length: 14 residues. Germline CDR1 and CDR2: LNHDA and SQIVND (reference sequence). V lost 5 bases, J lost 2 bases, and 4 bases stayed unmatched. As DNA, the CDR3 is TGTGCCAGTAGTTTGACAGGGTCCACAGATACGCAGTATTTT. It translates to CASSLTGSTDTQYF.

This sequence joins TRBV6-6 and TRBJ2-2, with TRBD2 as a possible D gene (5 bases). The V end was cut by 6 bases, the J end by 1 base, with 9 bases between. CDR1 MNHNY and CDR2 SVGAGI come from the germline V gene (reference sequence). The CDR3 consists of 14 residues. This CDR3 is CASSPRGNTGELFF. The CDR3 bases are TGTGCCAGCAGCCCCCGGGGGAACACCGGGGAGCTGTTTTTT.

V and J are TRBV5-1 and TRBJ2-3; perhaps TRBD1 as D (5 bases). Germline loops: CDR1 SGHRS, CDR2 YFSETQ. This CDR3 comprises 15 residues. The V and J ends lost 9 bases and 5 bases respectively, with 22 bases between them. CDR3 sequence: CAINLVGQVVDTQYF. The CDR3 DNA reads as TGCGCCATCAACCTGGTGGGGCAAGTGGTAGATACGCAGTATTTT.

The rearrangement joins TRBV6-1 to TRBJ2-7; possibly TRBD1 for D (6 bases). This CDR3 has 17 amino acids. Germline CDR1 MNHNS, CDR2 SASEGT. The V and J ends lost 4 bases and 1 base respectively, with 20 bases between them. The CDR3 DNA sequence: TGTGCCAGCAGTGGCAGAAAAACAGGGTTTTGGTCCTACGAGCAGTACTTC. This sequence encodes CASSGRKTGFWSYEQYF.

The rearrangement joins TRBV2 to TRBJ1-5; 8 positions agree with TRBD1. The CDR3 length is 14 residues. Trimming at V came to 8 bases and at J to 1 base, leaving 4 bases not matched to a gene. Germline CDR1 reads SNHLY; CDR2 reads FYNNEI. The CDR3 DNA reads TGTGCCAGCGGACAGGGATGGAGCAATCAGCCCCAGCATTTT. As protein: CASGQGWSNQPQHF.

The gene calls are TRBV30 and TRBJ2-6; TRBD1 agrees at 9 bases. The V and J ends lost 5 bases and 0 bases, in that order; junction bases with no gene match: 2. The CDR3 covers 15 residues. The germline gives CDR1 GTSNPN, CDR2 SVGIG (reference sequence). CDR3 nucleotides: TGTGCCTGGGGACAGGGGTCCTCTGGGGCCAACGTCCTGACTTTC. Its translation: CAWGQGSSGANVLTF.

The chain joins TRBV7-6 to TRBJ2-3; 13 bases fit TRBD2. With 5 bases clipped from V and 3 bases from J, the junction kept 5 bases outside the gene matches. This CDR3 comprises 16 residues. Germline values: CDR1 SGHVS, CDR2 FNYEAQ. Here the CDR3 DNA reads TGTGCCAGCAGCCCCAGACTAGCGGGGGGAACAGATACGCAGTATTTT. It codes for CASSPRLAGGTDTQYF. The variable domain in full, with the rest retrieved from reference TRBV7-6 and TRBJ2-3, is GAGVSQSPRYKVTKRGQDVALRCDPISGHVSLYWYRQALGQGPEFLTYFNYEAQQDKSGLPNDRFSAERPEGSISTLTIQRTEQRDSAMYRCASSPRLAGGTDTQYFGPGTRLTVL.

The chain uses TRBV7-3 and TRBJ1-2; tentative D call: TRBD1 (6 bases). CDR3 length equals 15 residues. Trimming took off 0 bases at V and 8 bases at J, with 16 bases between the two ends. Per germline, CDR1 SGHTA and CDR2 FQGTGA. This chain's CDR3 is CASSLTGQGGNGYTF. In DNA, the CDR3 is TGTGCCAGCAGCTTAACGGGACAAGGTGGCAACGGCTACACCTTC.

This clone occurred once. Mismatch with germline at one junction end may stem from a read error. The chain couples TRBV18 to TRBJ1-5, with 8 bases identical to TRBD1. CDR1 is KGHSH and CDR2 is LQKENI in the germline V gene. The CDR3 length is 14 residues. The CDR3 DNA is TGTGCCAGCTCCCCCAGGGGGCTTAATCGGCCCCAGCATTTT. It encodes CASSPRGLNRPQHF.

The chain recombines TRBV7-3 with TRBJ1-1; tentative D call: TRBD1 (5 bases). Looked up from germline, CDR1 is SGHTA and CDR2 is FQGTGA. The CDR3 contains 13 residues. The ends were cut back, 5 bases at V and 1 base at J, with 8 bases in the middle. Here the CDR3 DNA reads TGTGCCAGCAGCGACCAGGGGAACACTGAAGCTTTCTTT. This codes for CASSDQGNTEAFF.

CDR3 bases: TGTGCCAGCAGCTTTATAGGCCCGGAGACAGGGAACTCCTACAATGAGCAGTTCTTC. Its translation is CASSFIGPETGNSYNEQFF. V usage is TRBV7-6 and J usage is TRBJ2-1; 7 bases are shared with TRBD1. V gave up 3 bases and J gave up 0 bases; unmatched junction bases: 14. Germline V lookup: CDR1 SGHVS, CDR2 FNYEAQ. This CDR3 region has 19 residues.

The CDR3 DNA follows: TGTGCCAGCAGTTTCCCGGGAGATACGCAGTATTTT. Its translation is CASSFPGDTQYF. This chain uses TRBV28 with TRBJ2-3, with D uncertain. Per the germline V gene, CDR1 is MDHEN and CDR2 is SYDVKM. This CDR3 region has 12 residues. The V and J ends lost 3 bases and 5 bases respectively, with 6 bases between them.

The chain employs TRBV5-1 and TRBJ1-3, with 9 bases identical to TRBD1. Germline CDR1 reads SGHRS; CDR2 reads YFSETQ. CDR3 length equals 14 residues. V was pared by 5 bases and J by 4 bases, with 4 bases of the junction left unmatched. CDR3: CASRTGTGGNTIYF. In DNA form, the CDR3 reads TGCGCCAGCAGGACCGGGACAGGGGGAAACACCATATATTTT.

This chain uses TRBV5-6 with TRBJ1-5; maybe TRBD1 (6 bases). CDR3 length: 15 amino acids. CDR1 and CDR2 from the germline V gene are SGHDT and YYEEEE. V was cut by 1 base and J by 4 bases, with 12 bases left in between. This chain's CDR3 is CASSLSGQGNQPQHF. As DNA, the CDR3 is TGTGCCAGCAGCTTGTCAGGGCAGGGGAATCAGCCCCAGCATTTT.